The present T cell receptor (beta chain) was sequenced within a study of shared clonotypes between healthy human individuals. Study-level results: The generation probabilities recorded for non-shared clonotypes fell below those of clonotypes shared by all four donors. The authors sampled blood alone, and tissue repertoires likely differ. Rarefaction exposed incomplete sorted-subset sequencing despite large depth.

As to this clone: The antigen is unknown.

This CDR3 has 15 residues. Trimming took 2 bases from V and 3 from J, leaving 14 bases between them. CDR1 GTSNPN and CDR2 SVGIG come from the germline V gene (reference sequence). Per the study methods: Owing to the provision of junction-only sequences devoid of quality scores by immunoSEQ, filtering differed. Only in-frame clones appear in the TCRdb table, and some are missing; sequencing was by immunoSEQ multiplex PCR. V and J calls and clone size follow that table, whereas D and trimming were derived from the DNA. Found here are millions of clones, around 90% of them singletons; the top ten hold 0.11% to 0.15%.

This receptor was identified in a man aged 18 to 30 in good health. Input material: naive CD4+ T cells sorted from blood. Subset noted: CD45RA+ positively selected. The chain combines TRBV30 with TRBJ1-5; perhaps TRBD1 as D (6 bases). CDR3 coding DNA: TGTGCCTGGAGTCCCATGGGGGGCCTCAATCAGCCCCAGCATTTT. This codes for CAWSPMGGLNQPQHF. The variable domain in full, with the rest retrieved from reference TRBV30 and TRBJ1-5, is SQTIHQWPATLVQPVGSPLSLECTVEGTSNPNLYWYRQAAGRGLQLLFYSVGIGQISSEVPQNLSASRPQDRQFILSSKKLLLSDSGFYLCAWSPMGGLNQPQHFGDGTRLSIL.